The 9 T cell receptor beta chains listed next were all sequenced from one sample in a study of T-cell reconstitution after alpha-beta-depleted transplantation in children. Unique molecular identifiers were incorporated when the TCRbeta library was constructed. TCRdb ran MiXCR on the PCR reads and lists one entry per CDR3 protein. This table has around 100,000 distinct CDR3 sequences, about a tenth appearing once. Specimen: PBMCs, collected before TCRalphabeta/CD19-depleted stem cell transplant. These receptors came from a boy aged 2-15 years with acute lymphoblastic leukemia, due to receive a stem cell transplant.

The sample holds a few counts of this clonotype. The chain joins TRBV20-1 to TRBJ2-3; D is possibly TRBD1 or TRBD2 (5 bases each). Per germline, CDR1 DFQATT and CDR2 SNEGSKA (reference sequence). The CDR3 consists of 14 residues. V was cut by 7 bases and J by 4 bases, with 18 bases left in between. CDR3: CSVSRPGPSDTQYF. The CDR3 DNA sequence: TGCAGTGTCTCCCGTCCGGGACCGTCAGATACGCAGTATTTT.

This clonotype was recorded a few times. The chain recombines TRBV7-3 with TRBJ1-6, with 8 bases matching TRBD1. From germline, CDR1 is SGHTA and CDR2 FQGTGA. V gave up 5 bases and J gave up 10 bases; unmatched junction bases: 7. CDR3 length: 14 residues. The CDR3 DNA is TGTGCCAGCAGCCTAGGACAGGGCTACTCACCCCTCCACTTT. This gives the protein CASSLGQGYSPLHF.

This clonotype was seen repeatedly, ten times or more. The chain is built from TRBV20-1 and TRBJ2-5, with a weak D call TRBD1 (5 bases). CDR1 is DFQATT, CDR2 SNEGSKA, per germline (reference sequence). The CDR3 has 12 amino acids. Deletions cut 6 bases from V and 1 base from J, with 9 bases between. The CDR3 nucleotides are TGCAGTGCCACAAGGGGCCAAGAGACCCAGTACTTC. Translation: CSATRGQETQYF.

The genes are TRBV5-1 and TRBJ2-3; 7 bases line up with TRBD2. There are 15 residues in the CDR3. J was trimmed by 4 bases and V by 0 bases; bases with no gene match: 5. Germline-derived CDR1 and CDR2 are SGHRS and YFSETQ. As DNA, the CDR3 is TGCGCCAGCAGCTTGGGCGGGAGTTCAGCAGATACGCAGTATTTT. It codes for CASSLGGSSADTQYF.

This clonotype was counted many times. The V gene is TRBV5-1, the J gene TRBJ2-1; 8 bases match TRBD1. Germline V gene sequence: CDR1 SGHRS, CDR2 YFSETQ. Germline trimming cut 3 bases from V and 1 base from J; bases unmatched to any gene: 6. The CDR3 consists of 16 residues. CDR3 in amino acids: CASSSGQGLSYNEQFF. As DNA, the CDR3 is TGCGCCAGCAGCTCCGGACAGGGTCTTTCCTACAATGAGCAGTTCTTC.

CDR3 sequence (DNA): TGTGCCAGCAGTGAAGGCTGGGGGCATGAGCAGTTCTTC. Protein product: CASSEGWGHEQFF. The V and J genes are TRBV6-1 and TRBJ2-1, with D possibly matching TRBD1 (6 bases). The length of the CDR3 is 13 residues. Germline V gene lookup returns CDR1 MNHNS and CDR2 SASEGT. V was trimmed by 1 base and J by 8 bases, leaving 9 bases between them.

In this sample, this clonotype turned up many times. The chain links TRBV10-3 to TRBJ2-7; 8 nucleotides agree with TRBD1. Germline loops: CDR1 ENHRY, CDR2 SYGVKD. The V segment lost 8 bases and the J segment 2 bases; nucleotides outside the gene matches: 11. The CDR3 is 15 residues long. The CDR3 reads CAISKPGQETYEQYF. The CDR3 DNA follows: TGTGCCATCTCCAAGCCGGGACAGGAGACCTACGAGCAGTACTTC.

This clonotype was detected ten times or more. This chain connects TRBV12-3 or TRBV12-4 to TRBJ2-1, with TRBD1 as a possible D gene (6 bases). Trimming pared 6 bases from V and 7 bases from J, leaving 16 bases between. The CDR3 consists of 14 residues. The CDR3 sequence: CASRTTGRGNEQFF. CDR3 sequence (DNA): TGTGCCAGCAGGACCACAGGAAGGGGGAATGAGCAGTTCTTC.

A remark on this clonotype: A much larger clone differs from this one at a single base, so this may be a read error. V gene TRBV29-1 combines with J gene TRBJ2-1; possible D gene TRBD2, 6 bases. Germline assignment: CDR1 SQVTM and CDR2 ANQGSEA. V was shortened by 2 bases and J by 3 bases, with 11 bases between the two germline ends. This CDR3 spans 14 amino acids. The CDR3 loop reads CSVEYGSFYNEQFF. The CDR3 DNA sequence: TGCAGCGTTGAATACGGGAGCTTCTACAATGAGCAGTTCTTC.